This entry is about one T cell receptor (beta chain). Its antigen is not identified. Sequencing was performed with immunoSEQ multiplex PCR; in TCRdb, only in-frame clones are kept and a portion is missing. The table lists some 50,000 clones, 70% to 90% of them singletons. This entry comes from a study of OX40 agonist ivuxolimab in advanced cancers. Overall study: Dosing consisted of intravenous ivuxolimab at 0.01 to 10 mg/kg every 2 weeks. General study points: The investigators did not determine what antigen specificity the expanded peripheral T cells had.

Patients who had autoimmune disease history or got systemic immunosuppression were left out. Blood draws occurred at baseline, cycle 4 day 1, and cycle 7 day 1. The V end was cut by 2 bases, the J end by 9 bases, with 14 bases between. The germline gives CDR1 MDHEN, CDR2 SYDVKM. This CDR3 has 13 residues. The chain couples TRBV28 to TRBJ2-7; D may be TRBD1 (6 bases). The receptor comes from an adult with an advanced solid tumor such as melanoma, head and neck, liver or kidney cancer. The source was CD4+ or CD8+ T cells sorted from blood, collected in a trial of the OX40 agonist ivuxolimab. The CDR3 protein is CASSLTGWGGQYF. CDR3 bases: TGTGCCAGCAGTTTAACAGGGTGGGGCGGGCAGTACTTC.